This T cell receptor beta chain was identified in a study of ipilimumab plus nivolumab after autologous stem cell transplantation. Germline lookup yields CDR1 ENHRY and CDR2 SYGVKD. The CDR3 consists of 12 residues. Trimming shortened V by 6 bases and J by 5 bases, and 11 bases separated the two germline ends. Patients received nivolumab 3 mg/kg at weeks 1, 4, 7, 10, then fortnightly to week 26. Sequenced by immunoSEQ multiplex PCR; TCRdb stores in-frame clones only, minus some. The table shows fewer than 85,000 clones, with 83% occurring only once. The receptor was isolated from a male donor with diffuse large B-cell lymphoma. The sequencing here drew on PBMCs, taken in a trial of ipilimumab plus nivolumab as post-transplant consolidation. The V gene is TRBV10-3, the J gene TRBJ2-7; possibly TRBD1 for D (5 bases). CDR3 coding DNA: TGTGCCATCAGCCCCCTAGGGGACGAGCAGTACTTC. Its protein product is CAISPLGDEQYF.